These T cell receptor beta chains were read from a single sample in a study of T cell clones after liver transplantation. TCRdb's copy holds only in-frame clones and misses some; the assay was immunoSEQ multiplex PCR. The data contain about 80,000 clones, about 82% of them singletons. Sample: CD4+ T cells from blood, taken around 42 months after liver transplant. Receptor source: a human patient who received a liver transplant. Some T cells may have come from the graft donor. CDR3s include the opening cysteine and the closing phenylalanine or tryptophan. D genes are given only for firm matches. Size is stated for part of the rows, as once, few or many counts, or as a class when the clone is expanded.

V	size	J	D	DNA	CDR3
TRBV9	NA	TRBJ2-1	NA	TGTGCCAGCAGCGTAGGCCCCTGGAGCTCCTACAATGAGCAGTTCTTC	CASSVGPWSSYNEQFF
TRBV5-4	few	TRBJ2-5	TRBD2	TGTGCCAGCAGCTTGACAGCGGGAGTGGGGGAGACCCAGTACTTC	CASSLTAGVGETQYF
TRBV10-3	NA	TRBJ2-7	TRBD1	TGTGCCATCAGGAAACACGGGACAGCAACCTACGAGCAGTACTTC	CAIRKHGTATYEQYF
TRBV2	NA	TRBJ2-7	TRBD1	TGTGCCAGCAAGACAGCAGGGGGAGACGGGCAGTACTTC	CASKTAGGDGQYF
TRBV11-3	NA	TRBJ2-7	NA	TGTGCCAGCAGCTTATTTCCCGAGTCCTACGAGCAGTACTTC	CASSLFPESYEQYF
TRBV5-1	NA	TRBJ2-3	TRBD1	TGCGCCAGCAGCAGAGGACAGGGGCCCGATACGCAGTATTTT	CASSRGQGPDTQYF
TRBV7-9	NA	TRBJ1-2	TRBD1	TGTGCCAGCAGCTCACAGGGGGCGGGGGGCTACACCTTC	CASSSQGAGGYTF
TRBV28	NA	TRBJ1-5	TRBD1	TGTGCCAGCAGCCTTACAGGGGGCGCGGGCAATCAGCCCCAGCATTTT	CASSLTGGAGNQPQHF
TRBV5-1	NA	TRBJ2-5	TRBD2	TGCGCCAGCAGCTCAGGAAGGCTAGCGGGAGGTTACCAGGAGACCCAGTACTTC	CASSSGRLAGGYQETQYF
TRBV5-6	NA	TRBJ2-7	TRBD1	TGTGCCAGCAGCTTGGCCCCGGGACAGGGATACGAGCAGTACTTC	CASSLAPGQGYEQYF
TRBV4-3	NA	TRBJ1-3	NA	TGCGCCAGCAGCCAAGATGCGGCAGGAGCTGGAAACACCATATATTTT	CASSQDAAGAGNTIYF
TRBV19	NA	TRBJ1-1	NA	TGTGCCAGTAGTATCCCTCTCGGAGCCGGAGGCACTGAAGCTTTCTTT	CASSIPLGAGGTEAFF
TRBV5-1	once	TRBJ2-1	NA	TGCGCCAGCAGCTTGCCGGGTGAGGGTGAGCAGTTCTTC	CASSLPGEGEQFF
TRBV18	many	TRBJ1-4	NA	TGTGCCAGCTCACCCCGACAGGATGAAAAACTGTTTTTT	CASSPRQDEKLFF
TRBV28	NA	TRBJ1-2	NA	TGTGCCAGCAGTTCCGAGAGATATGGCTACACCTTC	CASSSERYGYTF
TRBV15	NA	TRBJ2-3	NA	TGTGCCACCAGCAGAGATTTACAAACAGATACGCAGTATTTT	CATSRDLQTDTQYF
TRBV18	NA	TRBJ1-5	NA	TGTGCCAGCTCACCAGGACTAACAGGGTTCGGCGATCAGCCCCAGCATTTT	CASSPGLTGFGDQPQHF
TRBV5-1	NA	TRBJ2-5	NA	TGCGCCAGCAGCTTGGAAGCAGGGCCAGAGACCCAGTACTTC	CASSLEAGPETQYF
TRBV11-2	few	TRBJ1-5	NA	TGTGCCAGCAGCTTGCGGGATAGCAATCAGCCCCAGCATTTT	CASSLRDSNQPQHF
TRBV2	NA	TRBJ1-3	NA	TGTGCCAGCAGGCGGGCCTCATTTCACTCTGGAAACACCATATATTTT	CASRRASFHSGNTIYF
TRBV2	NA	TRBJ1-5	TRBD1	TGTGCCAGCAGTAAAACAGGGGACTATCAGCCCCAGCATTTT	CASSKTGDYQPQHF
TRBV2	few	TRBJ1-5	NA	TGTGCCAGCAAGGGGGTAGGAAGTCAGCCCCAGCATTTT	CASKGVGSQPQHF
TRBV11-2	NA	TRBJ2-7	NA	TGTGCCAGCAGCCTCACAGGGTACGAGCAGTACTTC	CASSLTGYEQYF
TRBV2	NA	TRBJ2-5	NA	TGTGCCAGCAGTGGGGCCATCCAAGAGACCCAGTACTTC	CASSGAIQETQYF
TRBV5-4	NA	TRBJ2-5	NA	TGTGCCAGCAGTAAGAAAGAGACCCAGTACTTC	CASSKKETQYF
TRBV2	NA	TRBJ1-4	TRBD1	TGTGCCAGCGGAGACAGGGACGGTGAAAAACTGTTTTTT	CASGDRDGEKLFF
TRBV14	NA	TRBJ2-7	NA	TGTGCCAGCAGCCAACCCGGACTCGGCAGGGCCTACGAGCAGTACTTC	CASSQPGLGRAYEQYF
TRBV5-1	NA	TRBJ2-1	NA	TGCGCCAGCAGCTACTCGGACCGATACAATGAGCAGTTCTTC	CASSYSDRYNEQFF
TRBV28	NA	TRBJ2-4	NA	TGTGCCAGCAGTTTAGGGGGGACTGTCAAAAACATTCAGTACTTC	CASSLGGTVKNIQYF
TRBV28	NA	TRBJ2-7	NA	TGTGCCAGCAGCCCTATCGACAGTTCCTACGAGCAGTACTTC	CASSPIDSSYEQYF
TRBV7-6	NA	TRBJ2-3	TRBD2	TGTGCCAGCAGCTTAAGAATGGCTAGCGGGAGTATGAGAGATACGCAGTATTTT	CASSLRMASGSMRDTQYF
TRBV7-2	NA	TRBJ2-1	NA	TGTGCCAGCAGCTTTGGGACCTACAATGAGCAGTTCTTC	CASSFGTYNEQFF
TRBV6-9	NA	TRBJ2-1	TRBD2	TGTGCCAGCAGTTACCGGACTAGCGGCACCTGGGAGCAGTTCTTC	CASSYRTSGTWEQFF
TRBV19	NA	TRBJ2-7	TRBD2	TGTGCCAGTAGACTAGCGGGAGGGCCAGGCTACGAGCAGTACTTC	CASRLAGGPGYEQYF
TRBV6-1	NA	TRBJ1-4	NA	TGTGCCAGCAGTGAAGGGGGGGGGCTGGCTAATGAAAAACTGTTTTTT	CASSEGGGLANEKLFF
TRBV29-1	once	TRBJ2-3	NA	TGCAGCGTTCGAAAGGGGCACTTTTCTAGCACAGATACGCAGTATTTT	CSVRKGHFSSTDTQYF
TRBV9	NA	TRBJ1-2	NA	TGTGCCAGCAGCGCTGTGGACAGAATTGATGGCTACACCTTC	CASSAVDRIDGYTF
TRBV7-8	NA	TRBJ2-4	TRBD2	TGTGCCAGCAGCCCCGGGTTTGCGGGAGGAGGTGGGGGCAAAAACATTCAGTACTTC	CASSPGFAGGGGGKNIQYF
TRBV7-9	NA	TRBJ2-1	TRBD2	TGTGCCAGCAGCTCGGGTTCTATAGCGGGGGGAAATGAGCAGTTCTTC	CASSSGSIAGGNEQFF
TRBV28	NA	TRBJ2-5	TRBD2	TGTGCCAGCAGTTTCGGGACTAGCGGGAGGGCCCAGTACTTC	CASSFGTSGRAQYF
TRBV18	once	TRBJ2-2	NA	TGTGCCAGCTCACCACCGTCCGGGGAGCTGTTTTTT	CASSPPSGELFF
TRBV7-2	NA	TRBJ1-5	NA	TGTGCCAGCAGCTTATGGCAGGATAATCAGCCCCAGCATTTT	CASSLWQDNQPQHF
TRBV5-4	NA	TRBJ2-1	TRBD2	TGTGCCAGCAGCCCTCCCGGACTAGATTTCCATGAGCAGTTCTTC	CASSPPGLDFHEQFF
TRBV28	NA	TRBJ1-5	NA	TGTGCCAGCAGTTTATGGGGGAACGGTGGCAATCAGCCCCAGCATTTT	CASSLWGNGGNQPQHF
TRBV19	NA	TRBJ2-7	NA	TGTGCCAGTAGTCCCAGGCGCCAACCCAGGGGTCCGTACCCCTACGAGCAGTACTTC	CASSPRRQPRGPYPYEQYF
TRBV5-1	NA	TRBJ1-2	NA	TGCGCCAGCAGCTTGGGCCCCGCCTTGGACTATGGCTACACCTTC	CASSLGPALDYGYTF
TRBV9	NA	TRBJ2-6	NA	TGTGCCAGCAGCGTAGCGGGGGTAAAGGGGTCTGGGGCCAACGTCCTGACTTTC	CASSVAGVKGSGANVLTF
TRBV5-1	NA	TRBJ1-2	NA	TGCGCCAGCAGCTTGTTGGGGATAGCTAACTATGGCTACACCTTC	CASSLLGIANYGYTF
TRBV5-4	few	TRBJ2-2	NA	TGTGCCAGCAGCGTATGGACCGCGAACACCGGGGAGCTGTTTTTT	CASSVWTANTGELFF
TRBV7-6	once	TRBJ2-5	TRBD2	TGTGCCAGCAGCCCCTTCTGGGGGGGGACCCAGTACTTC	CASSPFWGGTQYF
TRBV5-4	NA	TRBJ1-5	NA	TGTGCCAGCAGCGCCAGGGGAAGCAATCAGCCCCAGCATTTT	CASSARGSNQPQHF
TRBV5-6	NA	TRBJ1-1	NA	TGTGCCAGCAGCTTGACAGGGATAGACACTGAAGCTTTCTTT	CASSLTGIDTEAFF
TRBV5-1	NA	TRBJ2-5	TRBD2	TGCGCCAGCAGCTTGGGTCGACTAGCGGCCCAAGAGACCCAGTACTTC	CASSLGRLAAQETQYF
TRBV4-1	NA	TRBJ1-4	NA	TGCGCCAGCAGCCAACAAACAGGGCGTCATGAAAAACTGTTTTTT	CASSQQTGRHEKLFF
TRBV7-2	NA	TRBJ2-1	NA	TGTGCCAGCAGCCCCCTCCCACATTTCAATAATGAGCAGTTCTTC	CASSPLPHFNNEQFF
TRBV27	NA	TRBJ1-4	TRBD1	TGTGCCAGCAGACTGCAGGGGGCTAATGAAAAACTGTTTTTT	CASRLQGANEKLFF
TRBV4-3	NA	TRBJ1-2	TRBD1	TGCGCCAGCAGCCAAGGAATAAGACAGGGAAACTATGGCTACACCTTC	CASSQGIRQGNYGYTF
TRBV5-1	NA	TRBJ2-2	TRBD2	TGCGCCAGCGACCGGGTGGGCGGGAGCCGCGGTACCGGGGAGCTGTTTTTT	CASDRVGGSRGTGELFF
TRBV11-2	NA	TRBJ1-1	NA	TGTGCCAGCACGCTTAGATTCGCCGGGAACACTGAAGCTTTCTTT	CASTLRFAGNTEAFF